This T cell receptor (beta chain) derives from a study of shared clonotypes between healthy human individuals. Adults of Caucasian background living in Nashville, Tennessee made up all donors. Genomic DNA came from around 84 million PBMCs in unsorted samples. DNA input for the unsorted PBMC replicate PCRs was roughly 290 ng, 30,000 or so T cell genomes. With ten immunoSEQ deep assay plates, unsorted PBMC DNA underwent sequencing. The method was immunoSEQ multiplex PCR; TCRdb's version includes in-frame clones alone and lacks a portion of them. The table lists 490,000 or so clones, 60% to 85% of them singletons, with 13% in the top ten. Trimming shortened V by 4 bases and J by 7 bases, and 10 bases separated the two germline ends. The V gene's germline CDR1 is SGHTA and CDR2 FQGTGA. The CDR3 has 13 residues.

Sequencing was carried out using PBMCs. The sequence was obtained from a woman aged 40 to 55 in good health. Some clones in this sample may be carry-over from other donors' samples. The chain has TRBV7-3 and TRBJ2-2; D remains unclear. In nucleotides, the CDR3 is TGTGCCAGCAGCTATATACAGAGCGGGGAGCTGTTTTTT. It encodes CASSYIQSGELFF.